What follows describes a single T cell receptor beta chain. Some clones are missing from TCRdb's copy, which holds only in-frame ones; the method was immunoSEQ multiplex PCR. The data show 380,000 or so clones, more than 80% seen once. The sample belongs to a study of blood T cell repertoires in COVID-19. This CDR3 contains 17 residues. V dropped 0 bases and J dropped 4; count of bases not matched to a gene: 8. Germline CDR1 is MGHRA and CDR2 is YSYEKL. This chain joins TRBV4-1 and TRBJ2-1, with TRBD1 matching 8 bases. This receptor was identified in a man aged 35-49 years with acute or convalescent COVID-19. Sequencing input: peripheral blood. CDR3 DNA: TGCGCCAGCAGCCAAGAAGGTGAACGGACAGGGTACAATGAGCAGTTCTTC. Encoded protein: CASSQEGERTGYNEQFF.